These 18 T cell receptor beta chains originate from one sample sequenced in a study of T cell changes during pregnancy in multiple sclerosis (dated by TCRdb to between 2018 and 2021). The library was made by the immunoSEQ multiplex PCR assay. Not all clones reach the TCRdb copy of this immuneACCESS table, which keeps in-frame sequences only. Checked studies attribute under half of the gap to unresolved V genes and leave the rest unexplained. The sample has around 56,000 clones on record, less than 90% of them singletons. The ten largest clones represent 0.38% of the sample. Sample: CD4+ T cells from peripheral blood mononuclear cells, taken in the third trimester of pregnancy. These receptors were collected from a female donor with multiple sclerosis, enrolled in a pregnancy study.

This rearrangement joins TRBV6-5 to TRBJ1-2; no definite D call. The CDR3 has 15 amino acids. Per the germline V gene, CDR1 is MNHEY and CDR2 is SVGAGI. Trimming left V 4 bases short and J 2 bases short, with 14 bases between. CDR3 DNA sequence: TGTGCCAGCAGTTCTAAATTGCGGGGAAACTATGGCTACACCTTC. It translates to CASSSKLRGNYGYTF.

This clone has a single count. The gene calls are TRBV9 and TRBJ2-3; 14 nucleotides line up with TRBD2. The germline V gene encodes CDR1 SGDLS and CDR2 YYNGEE. V shed 0 bases, J shed 0 bases, and the junction held 6 bases outside the gene matches. CDR3 size: 19 residues. The CDR3 DNA sequence: TGTGCCAGCAGCGTAGCGGGACTAGCGGGGGATACTAGCACAGATACGCAGTATTTT. As protein: CASSVAGLAGDTSTDTQYF. The entire variable domain, with the rest obtained from reference TRBV9 and TRBJ2-3, is as follows: DSGVTQTPKHLITATGQRVTLRCSPRSGDLSVYWYQQSLDQGLQFLIQYYNGEERAKGNILERFSAQQFPDLHSELNLSSLELGDSALYFCASSVAGLAGDTSTDTQYFGPGTRLTVL.

The CDR3 protein is CASSPISTGNQPQHF. In DNA, the CDR3 is TGTGCCAGCAGCCCTATCTCGACAGGCAATCAGCCCCAGCATTTT. The chain combines TRBV6-1 with TRBJ1-5; possibly TRBD1 for D (5 bases). V lost 6 bases and J 2 bases, leaving 14 bases between the germline ends. The CDR3 has 15 amino acids. Germline lookup yields CDR1 MNHNS and CDR2 SASEGT.

This clone occurred a few times. The chain carries TRBV27 and TRBJ1-2; 7 bases are a match to TRBD1. Germline CDR1 and CDR2: MNHEY and SMNVEV (reference sequence). The CDR3 runs 14 residues. J gave up 4 bases and V 8 bases, and 10 bases lay outside the gene matches. The CDR3 nucleotides are TGTGCCAGCGCATCTTGGGACAGTTCCTATGGCTACACCTTC. Its translation: CASASWDSSYGYTF.

This chain connects TRBV13 to TRBJ2-2; 9 nucleotides match TRBD2. This CDR3 comprises 21 residues. Trimming took 0 bases from V and 1 from J; bases not matched to a gene: 15. Germline CDR1 and CDR2: PRHDT and FYEKMQ (reference sequence). The CDR3 loop is CASSLGRTSDSSLLNTGELFF. The CDR3, as DNA: TGTGCCAGCAGCTTAGGCCGGACTAGCGACAGCTCCCTTCTGAACACCGGGGAGCTGTTTTTT.

This clone was seen just once. The gene calls are TRBV9 and TRBJ1-4, with D maybe TRBD1 (6 bases). Germline V gives CDR1 SGDLS, CDR2 YYNGEE. V lost 0 bases to trimming and J lost 8 bases, with 17 bases between them. The CDR3 is 16 residues long. The CDR3 reads CASSVGEQGVAEKLFF. DNA for the CDR3: TGTGCCAGCAGCGTAGGGGAACAGGGAGTCGCGGAAAAACTGTTTTTT.

V usage is TRBV4-3 and J usage is TRBJ2-3, with 7 positions matching TRBD1. CDR1 and CDR2 from the germline V gene are LGHNA and YSLEER. This CDR3 is built from 17 residues. Losses at the gene ends were 0 bases for V and 5 bases for J; bases not matched to a gene: 11. CDR3 sequence reads: CASSQDQRQGKIDTQYF. CDR3 DNA: TGCGCCAGCAGCCAAGACCAGCGACAGGGAAAGATAGATACGCAGTATTTT.

This chain joins TRBV2 and TRBJ2-3; TRBD1 aligns across 10 bases. CDR1 and CDR2 (germline): SNHLY, FYNNEI. The CDR3 consists of 14 residues. Trimming took 9 bases from V and 5 from J; bases not matched to a gene: 8. CDR3 region: CASLPGQGLDTQYF. The DNA of the CDR3 is TGTGCCAGTTTGCCGGGACAGGGGTTAGATACGCAGTATTTT. The variable domain in full, completed from reference TRBV2 and TRBJ2-3, reads EPEVTQTPSHQVTQMGQEVILRCVPISNHLYFYWYRQILGQKVEFLVSFYNNEISEKSEIFDDQFSVERPDGSNFTLKIRSTKLEDSAMYFCASLPGQGLDTQYFGPGTRLTVL.

The J gene is TRBJ1-1, the V gene TRBV2; D gene uncertain. The germline V gene encodes CDR1 SNHLY and CDR2 FYNNEI. Trimming took 3 bases from V and 1 from J, leaving 6 bases between them. This CDR3 comprises 13 residues. This chain's CDR3 is CASSDSGNTEAFF. DNA of the CDR3: TGTGCCAGCAGTGATAGTGGGAACACTGAAGCTTTCTTT. The whole variable domain, remainder taken from reference TRBV2 and TRBJ1-1, is EPEVTQTPSHQVTQMGQEVILRCVPISNHLYFYWYRQILGQKVEFLVSFYNNEISEKSEIFDDQFSVERPDGSNFTLKIRSTKLEDSAMYFCASSDSGNTEAFFGQGTRLTVV.

This clone came up once. The chain is built from TRBV2 and TRBJ2-5; the D gene is possibly TRBD2 (6 bases). Trimming took off 6 bases at V and 5 bases at J, with 22 bases between the two ends. This CDR3 has 16 amino acids. CDR1 SNHLY and CDR2 FYNNEI come from the germline V gene. The CDR3 nucleotides are TGTGCCAGCAGCTATGTCGGCCTAGCGTCAGGGGAGACCCAGTACTTC. Protein sequence: CASSYVGLASGETQYF.

This rearrangement joins TRBV25-1 to TRBJ2-1; D is perhaps TRBD2 (5 bases). CDR1 and CDR2 (germline): MGHDK, SYGVNS. With 1 base removed from V and 8 bases from J, the gap between germline ends came to 18 bases. The length of the CDR3 is 16 residues. CDR3 in DNA: TGTGCCAGCAGTGAATTGGCGGGTCGTCAGCTAGATGAGCAGTTCTTC. This encodes CASSELAGRQLDEQFF.

This chain joins TRBV11-2 and TRBJ1-1; 9 nucleotides agree with TRBD1. The V and J ends lost 5 bases and 8 bases, in that order; junction bases with no gene match: 6. The germline CDR1 and CDR2 sequences are SGHAT and FQNNGV. The CDR3 has 13 residues. CDR3 nucleotide sequence: TGTGCCAGCAGCAGGGACAGGGACGTCGAAGCTTTCTTT. Translated, it gives CASSRDRDVEAFF.

The chain carries TRBV5-4 and TRBJ1-1; the match to TRBD1 covers 11 bases. V lost 4 bases, J lost 5 bases, and 10 bases stayed unmatched. Germline values: CDR1 SGHNT, CDR2 YYREEE (reference sequence). The CDR3 totals 16 residues. In DNA, the CDR3 is TGTGCCAGCAGCCGTCCCGGGACAGGGGGGTTAACTGAAGCTTTCTTT. Its translation: CASSRPGTGGLTEAFF.

A few counts support this clone. The V call is TRBV19, the J call TRBJ1-2; perhaps TRBD1 as D (6 bases). Germline V CDR1 and CDR2: LNHDA, SQIVND (reference sequence). The CDR3 spans 13 residues. V was shortened by 6 bases and J by 8 bases, with 16 bases between the two germline ends. This CDR3 is CASRSAGARGYTF. The CDR3 coding sequence is TGTGCCAGTAGGAGCGCAGGGGCGAGAGGCTACACCTTC. The complete variable domain, with remaining parts taken from reference TRBV19 and TRBJ1-2, reads DGGITQSPKYLFRKEGQNVTLSCEQNLNHDAMYWYRQDPGQGLRLIYYSQIVNDFQKGDIAEGYSVSREKKESFPLTVTSAQKNPTAFYLCASRSAGARGYTFGSGTRLTVV.

The V and J genes are TRBV5-3 and TRBJ2-5; 7 nucleotides line up with TRBD2. TRBV5-3 is an ORF, with its function uncertain. The V segment lost 10 bases and the J segment 3 bases; nucleotides outside the gene matches: 3. This CDR3 region has 11 residues. The CDR3 bases are TGTGCCGACCGGGGGGAAGAGACCCAGTACTTC. Its translation: CADRGEETQYF.

This clone was observed a single time. The V and J genes are TRBV10-3 and TRBJ2-1; 7 bases align to TRBD2. J gave up 2 bases and V 10 bases, and 5 bases lay outside the gene matches. This CDR3 spans 13 amino acids. The germline CDR1 and CDR2 sequences are ENHRY and SYGVKD. The CDR3 DNA reads TGTGCCACACGGGAGGACCCCTACAATGAGCAGTTCTTC. It specifies CATREDPYNEQFF.

The chain is built from TRBV5-1 and TRBJ2-3; D is possibly TRBD2 (5 bases). This CDR3 region has 18 residues. In germline, CDR1 is SGHRS, CDR2 YFSETQ. Trimming took 4 bases from V and 1 from J, leaving 22 bases between them. Here the CDR3 reads CASSDPLSLSVGTDTQYF. DNA for the CDR3: TGCGCCAGCAGCGACCCCCTCAGCCTTAGCGTTGGCACAGATACGCAGTATTTT.

The chain carries TRBV10-1 and TRBJ2-3; the match to TRBD1 covers 12 bases. Germline values: CDR1 WNHNN, CDR2 SYGVQD (reference sequence). Unmatched junction bases numbered 13, after V lost 8 bases and J lost 4 bases. CDR3 length: 17 residues. CDR3 DNA sequence: TGCGCCAGCCCGTGGAACCGGGACAGGGGGCGCCCAGATACGCAGTATTTT. Protein sequence: CASPWNRDRGRPDTQYF.